The table lists the clone carrying this TCR beta chain with a count of one. The antigen remains unidentified. Trimming pared 1 base from V and 5 bases from J, leaving 23 bases between. The CDR3 is 18 residues long. Per germline, CDR1 LNHNV and CDR2 YYDKDF (reference sequence). Amounts of roughly 1-11 million cryopreserved PBMC were held in the samples before DNA extraction. Investigators performed immunoSEQ version v3.0 at survey level. Profiling relied on immunoSEQ multiplex PCR, and the TCRdb table lists in-frame clones only, not all of them. The sample has about 30,000 clones; about 95% are singletons. The source of the sample is a study of long-term antiretroviral therapy in people with HIV. The study, taken as a whole, reports: Pre-ART clonal expansion yielded clones that dominated the repertoire at all time points.

The sequencing used unsorted PBMCs, collected 6 to 6.5 years after starting antiretroviral therapy. This TCR derives from a man under 40 with HIV. This rearrangement joins TRBV15 to TRBJ2-5; a possible D gene is TRBD1 (6 bases). Here the CDR3 DNA reads TGTGCCACCAGCAGAGCAAGGCAAACAGGGTATGTGATGGAGACCCAGTACTTC. Its protein product is CATSRARQTGYVMETQYF.